This is a list of T cell receptor beta chains from one sample in a study of T cell repertoires in cytomegalovirus infection. TCRdb called the reads again in MiXCR, with one record for every CDR3 protein. The sample includes fewer than 700,000 distinct CDR3 sequences, approximately 24% of them seen just once. Specimen: CD8+ T cells from PBMCs. Receptor source: a human donor in good health (CMV status not recorded). Some clones in this sample may be carry-over from other donors' samples. Each CDR3 is given with its conserved first and last residue. The order of the fields is V gene, J gene, CDR3 protein.

v_call: TRBV19
j_call: TRBJ2-5
cdr3_aa: CASSAGTSVWAAVQETQYF

v_call: TRBV6-2/TRBV6-3
j_call: TRBJ1-6
cdr3_aa: CASSYLRDNSGPLHF

v_call: TRBV20-1
j_call: TRBJ1-5
cdr3_aa: CSAVWDSDNQPQHF

v_call: TRBV7-9
j_call: TRBJ2-5
cdr3_aa: CASSGYRGRETQYF

v_call: TRBV12-3/TRBV12-4
j_call: TRBJ2-4
cdr3_aa: CAAGTGGNIQYF

v_call: TRBV7-4
j_call: TRBJ1-1
cdr3_aa: CASSSQGAGSTEAFF

v_call: TRBV10-3
j_call: TRBJ1-1
cdr3_aa: CAISGLGPRGTEAFF

v_call: TRBV14
j_call: TRBJ2-2
cdr3_aa: CASSLSPGQRNPLAGDTGELFF

v_call: TRBV7-8
j_call: TRBJ2-1
cdr3_aa: CASSRNVANPSYNEQFF

v_call: TRBV5-4
j_call: TRBJ2-2
cdr3_aa: CASSLGLTSRTGELFF

v_call: TRBV28
j_call: TRBJ2-2
cdr3_aa: CASSPTRGLLANTGELFF

v_call: TRBV12-3/TRBV12-4
j_call: TRBJ1-1
cdr3_aa: CASRQQGARFMNTEAFF

v_call: TRBV7-8
j_call: TRBJ2-1
cdr3_aa: CASSGPGGLGNEQFF

v_call: TRBV7-2
j_call: TRBJ2-5
cdr3_aa: CASSSAGARFQETQYF

v_call: TRBV7-9
j_call: TRBJ2-1
cdr3_aa: CASSHHRAQDEQFF

v_call: TRBV6-1
j_call: TRBJ1-3
cdr3_aa: CASNLDSWAGNTIYF

v_call: TRBV7-6
j_call: TRBJ2-1
cdr3_aa: CASSEWTGDPLQFF

v_call: TRBV20-1
j_call: TRBJ2-1
cdr3_aa: CSAAGTSGGSSYNEQFF

v_call: TRBV25-1
j_call: TRBJ1-5
cdr3_aa: CASSGPGHSNQPQHF

v_call: TRBV2
j_call: TRBJ1-6
cdr3_aa: CASSEFGDGGNSPLRF

v_call: TRBV5-1
j_call: TRBJ2-1
cdr3_aa: CARSLGQFSYNEQFF

v_call: TRBV25-1
j_call: TRBJ2-2
cdr3_aa: CASTNGVTGELFF

v_call: TRBV6-2/TRBV6-3
j_call: TRBJ2-1
cdr3_aa: CASSLLASDEQFF

v_call: TRBV29-1
j_call: TRBJ2-7
cdr3_aa: CSVEGQFYEQYF

v_call: TRBV12-5
j_call: TRBJ1-3
cdr3_aa: CASGLDHRGLGNTIYF

v_call: TRBV29-1
j_call: TRBJ2-2
cdr3_aa: CSARGVTGELFF

v_call: TRBV7-9
j_call: TRBJ2-4
cdr3_aa: CASSQGQGKKNIQYF

v_call: TRBV15
j_call: TRBJ1-2
cdr3_aa: CATSRIPYGYTF

v_call: TRBV29-1
j_call: TRBJ1-1
cdr3_aa: CSEGQGAEAFF

v_call: TRBV13
j_call: TRBJ2-1
cdr3_aa: CASSFTRAGEQFF

v_call: TRBV28
j_call: TRBJ2-3
cdr3_aa: CASSLFNLVTSGTDTQYF

v_call: TRBV2
j_call: TRBJ1-2
cdr3_aa: CASSEFAGLLVYTF

v_call: TRBV20-1
j_call: TRBJ2-2
cdr3_aa: CSAPEAGELFF

v_call: TRBV10-3
j_call: TRBJ1-1
cdr3_aa: CAISDPRTGGNTEAFF

v_call: TRBV14
j_call: TRBJ1-1
cdr3_aa: CASSQDGRGEAFF

v_call: TRBV2
j_call: TRBJ2-1
cdr3_aa: CASSDLYDTYNEQFF

v_call: TRBV2
j_call: TRBJ2-4
cdr3_aa: CASSTLGPGAKNIQYF

v_call: TRBV7-6
j_call: TRBJ1-2
cdr3_aa: CASSLDPNYGYTF

v_call: TRBV29-1
j_call: TRBJ1-1
cdr3_aa: CSVEWLGDTEAFF

v_call: TRBV6-2/TRBV6-3
j_call: TRBJ2-7
cdr3_aa: CASSYAASSYEQYF

v_call: TRBV6-2/TRBV6-3
j_call: TRBJ2-2
cdr3_aa: CASSGRNTGELFF

v_call: TRBV7-8
j_call: TRBJ1-5
cdr3_aa: CASSSSGSGGRSNQPQHF

v_call: TRBV29-1
j_call: TRBJ2-2
cdr3_aa: CSVETGTGELFF

v_call: TRBV7-9
j_call: TRBJ2-1
cdr3_aa: CASSYLSGGLYNEQFF

v_call: TRBV28
j_call: TRBJ2-1
cdr3_aa: CASSLTQIGQGMGNEQFF

v_call: TRBV24-1
j_call: TRBJ2-1
cdr3_aa: CATSDRAGSEQFF

v_call: TRBV28
j_call: TRBJ2-5
cdr3_aa: CASSLIQETQYF

v_call: TRBV12-3/TRBV12-4
j_call: TRBJ1-1
cdr3_aa: CASSGTGHPEAFF

v_call: TRBV23-1
j_call: TRBJ2-4
cdr3_aa: CASRPPGYFVAKNIQYF

v_call: TRBV6-5
j_call: TRBJ1-6
cdr3_aa: CASSYGGHNNSPLHF

v_call: TRBV4-3
j_call: TRBJ2-1
cdr3_aa: CASSQGLAGGAVLNEQFF

v_call: TRBV6-1
j_call: TRBJ2-3
cdr3_aa: CASKVGGPSTDTQYF

v_call: TRBV7-9
j_call: TRBJ2-5
cdr3_aa: CASSSTISVQETQYF